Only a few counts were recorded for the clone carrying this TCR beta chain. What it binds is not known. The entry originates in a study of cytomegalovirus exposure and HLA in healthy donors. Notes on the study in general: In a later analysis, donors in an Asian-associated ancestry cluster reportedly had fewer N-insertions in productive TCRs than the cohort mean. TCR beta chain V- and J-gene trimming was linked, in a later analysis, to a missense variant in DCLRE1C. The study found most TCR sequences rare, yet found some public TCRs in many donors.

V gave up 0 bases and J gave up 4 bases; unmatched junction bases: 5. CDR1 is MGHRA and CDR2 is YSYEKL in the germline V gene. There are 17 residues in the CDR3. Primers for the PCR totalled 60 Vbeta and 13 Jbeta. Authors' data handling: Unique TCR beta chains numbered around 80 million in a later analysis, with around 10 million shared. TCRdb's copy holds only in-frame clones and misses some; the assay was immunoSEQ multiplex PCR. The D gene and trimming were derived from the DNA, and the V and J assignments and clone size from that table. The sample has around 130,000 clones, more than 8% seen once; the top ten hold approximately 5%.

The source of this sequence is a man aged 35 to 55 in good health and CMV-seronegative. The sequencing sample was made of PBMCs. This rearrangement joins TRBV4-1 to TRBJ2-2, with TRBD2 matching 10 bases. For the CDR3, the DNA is TGCGCCAGCAGCCAAGAGGGAGGGACTAGCGTCACCGGGGAGCTGTTTTTT. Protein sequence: CASSQEGGTSVTGELFF.